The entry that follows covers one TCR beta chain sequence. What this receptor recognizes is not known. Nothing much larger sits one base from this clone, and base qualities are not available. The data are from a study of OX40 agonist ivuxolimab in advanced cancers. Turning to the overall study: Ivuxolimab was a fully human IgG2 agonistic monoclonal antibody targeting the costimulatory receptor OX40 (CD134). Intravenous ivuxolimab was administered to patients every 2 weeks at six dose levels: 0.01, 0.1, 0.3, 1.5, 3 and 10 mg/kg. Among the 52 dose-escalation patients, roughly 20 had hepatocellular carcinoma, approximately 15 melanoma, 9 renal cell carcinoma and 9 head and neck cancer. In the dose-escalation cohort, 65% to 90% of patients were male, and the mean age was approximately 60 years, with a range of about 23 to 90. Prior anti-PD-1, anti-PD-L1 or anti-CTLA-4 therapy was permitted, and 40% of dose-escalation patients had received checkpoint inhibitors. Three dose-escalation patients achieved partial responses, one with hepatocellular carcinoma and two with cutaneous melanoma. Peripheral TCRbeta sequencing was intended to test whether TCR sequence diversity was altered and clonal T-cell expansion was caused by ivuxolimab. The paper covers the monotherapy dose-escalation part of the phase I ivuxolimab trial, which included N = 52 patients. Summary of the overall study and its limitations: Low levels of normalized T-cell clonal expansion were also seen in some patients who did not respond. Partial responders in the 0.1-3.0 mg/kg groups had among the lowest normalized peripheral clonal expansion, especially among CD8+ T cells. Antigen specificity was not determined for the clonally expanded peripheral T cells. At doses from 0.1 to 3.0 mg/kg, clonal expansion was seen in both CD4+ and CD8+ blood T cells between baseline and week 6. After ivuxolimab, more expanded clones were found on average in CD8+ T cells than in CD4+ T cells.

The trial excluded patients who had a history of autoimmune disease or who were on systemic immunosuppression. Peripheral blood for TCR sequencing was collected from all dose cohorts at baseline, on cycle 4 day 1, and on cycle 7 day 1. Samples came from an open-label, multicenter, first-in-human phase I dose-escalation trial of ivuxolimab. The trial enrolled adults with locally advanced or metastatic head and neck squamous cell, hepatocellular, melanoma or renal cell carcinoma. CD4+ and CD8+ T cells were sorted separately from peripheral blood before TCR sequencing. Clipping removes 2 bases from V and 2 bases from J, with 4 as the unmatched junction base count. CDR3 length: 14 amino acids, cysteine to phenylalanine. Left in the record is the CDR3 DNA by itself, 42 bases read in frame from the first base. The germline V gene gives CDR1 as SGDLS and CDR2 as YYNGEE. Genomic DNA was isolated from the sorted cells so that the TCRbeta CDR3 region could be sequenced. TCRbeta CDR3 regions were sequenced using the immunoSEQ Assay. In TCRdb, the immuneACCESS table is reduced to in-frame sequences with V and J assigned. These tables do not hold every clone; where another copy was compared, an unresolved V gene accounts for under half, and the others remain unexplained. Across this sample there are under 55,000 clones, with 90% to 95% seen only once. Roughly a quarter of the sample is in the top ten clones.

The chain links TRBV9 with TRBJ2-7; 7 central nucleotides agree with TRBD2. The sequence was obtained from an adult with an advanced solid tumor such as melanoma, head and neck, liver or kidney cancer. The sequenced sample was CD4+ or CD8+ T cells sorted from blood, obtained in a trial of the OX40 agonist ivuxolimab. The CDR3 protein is CASSVSSGTYEQYF. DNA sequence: TGTGCCAGCAGCGTCTCTAGCGGCACCTACGAGCAGTACTTC.